This T cell receptor (beta chain) was recorded in a study of siplizumab effects on memory and regulatory T cells. Whole-study results and caveats: A mean of approximately 70% of mappable alloreactive CD4+ clones were Treg-derived with siplizumab, compared with 26.9% in controls. The authors could not assign a naive or memory phenotype to roughly 80-95% of proliferating CD4+ or CD8+ clones. Apparently more diverse than memory cells, naive T cells also seemed major alloresponse contributors.

Approximately 100,000 TCR templates per sample were sequenced. Profiling relied on immunoSEQ multiplex PCR, and the TCRdb table lists in-frame clones only, not all of them. This table has some 97,000 clones, 75% to 95% appearing once. In the case of this clone: Its antigen is unidentified.

Germline V gene data show CDR1 as WNHNN and CDR2 as SYGVQD (reference sequence). The CDR3 length is 15 residues. The V and J ends lost 6 bases and 8 bases, in that order; junction bases with no gene match: 7. This clonotype was sampled from a human donor in good health. Some clones in this sample may be carry-over from other donors' samples. The chain couples TRBV10-1 to TRBJ2-1, with TRBD2 matching 13 bases. Material: CD4+ T cells sorted from blood. This CDR3 reads CASRKGTSGNDEQFF. As DNA, the CDR3 is TGCGCCAGCAGAAAAGGGACTAGCGGGAACGATGAGCAGTTCTTC.